This T cell receptor (beta chain) emerged from a study of pediatric ulcerative colitis. Samples were sequenced at Survey level, maximum 500,000 reads. Measured with immunoSEQ multiplex PCR; TCRdb has only the in-frame clones, and not every one. The data show approximately 32,000 clones, 82% seen once. V was trimmed by 3 bases and J by 7 bases, leaving 22 bases between them. Germline V gene data show CDR1 as SGHRS and CDR2 as YFSETQ. CDR3 length: 17 residues. This TCR was sampled from a boy aged 10-17 years with severe ulcerative colitis. The sequencing input was blood. This rearrangement joins TRBV5-1 to TRBJ1-4; D possibly corresponds to TRBD1 (6 bases). This CDR3 reads CASSYKTGALQIEKLFF. CDR3 nucleotide sequence: TGCGCCAGCAGCTACAAGACAGGAGCCCTGCAAATTGAAAAACTGTTTTTT.